This TCR beta chain was profiled in a study of OX40 agonist ivuxolimab in advanced cancers. Findings and limits, study-wide: At 0.1-3.0 mg/kg, partial responders had clonal expansion among the lowest observed. Certain nonresponding patients likewise had low normalized T-cell clonal expansion. More expanded clones were found, on average, in CD8+ than in CD4+ T cells. At 0.1 to 3.0 mg/kg and by week 6, clonal expansion occurred in CD4+ and CD8+ blood T cells.

With regard to this clone: Antigen unknown.

Sequencing used immunoSEQ multiplex PCR; TCRdb keeps in-frame clones, though not all of them. The sample has some 20,000 clones; 87% are singletons. This sequence originates from an adult with an advanced solid tumor such as melanoma, head and neck, liver or kidney cancer. The input for sequencing was CD4+ or CD8+ T cells sorted from blood, taken in a trial of the OX40 agonist ivuxolimab.

CDR3 nucleotides: TGTGCCAGTAGTATGGGGCAGGGCCACACTGAAGCTTTCTTT. It specifies CASSMGQGHTEAFF. This chain joins TRBV19 and TRBJ1-1; D may be TRBD1 (5 bases). Germline V gives CDR1 LNHDA, CDR2 SQIVND (reference sequence). The V and J ends lost 3 bases and 3 bases respectively, with 11 bases between them. This CDR3 is built from 14 residues. Together with reference TRBV19 and TRBJ1-1, the CDR3 gives the full variable domain: DGGITQSPKYLFRKEGQNVTLSCEQNLNHDAMYWYRQDPGQGLRLIYYSQIVNDFQKGDIAEGYSVSREKKESFPLTVTSAQKNPTAFYLCASSMGQGHTEAFFGQGTRLTVV.